Each of the 16 T cell receptor beta chains below was sequenced from the same sample in a study of regulatory T cells in long-lasting Graves disease. HTBI primers from iRepertoire and Arm-PCR of CDR3 regions yielded the TCR beta libraries. TCRdb reprocessed the multiplex PCR reads with MiXCR, giving one entry per CDR3 protein. The sample has hundreds of thousands of distinct CDR3 sequences, 22% seen once. Time point described: persistent/refractory GD, antithyroid drugs over 5 years with positive TRAb. RNA extracted from PBMCs served as the sequencing template. Sequenced material: peripheral blood mononuclear cells (PBMCs), taken when the disease was refractory, from a patient treated with antithyroid drugs. The source of these receptors is a female donor with Graves disease.

This clonotype occurred many times. The chain joins TRBV7-9 to TRBJ2-5, with no clear D. Trimming cost V 7 bases and J 0 bases, with 9 bases left between them. CDR1 is SEHNR, CDR2 FQNEAQ, per germline (reference sequence). The CDR3 has 13 amino acids. The DNA of the CDR3 is TGTGCCAGCACCGAGGATAACCAAGAGACCCAGTACTTC. Its protein product is CASTEDNQETQYF.

A remark on this clonotype: A much more abundant neighbour one base away suggests this may be a read error. Likely a read error: the CDR3 ends without its conserved phenylalanine or tryptophan. The chain joins TRBV10-3 to TRBJ1-1; D is undetermined. Trimming took off 0 bases at V and 2 bases at J, with 7 bases between the two ends. CDR3 length: 14 amino acids. The germline CDR1 and CDR2 sequences are ENHRY and SYGVKD. The CDR3 nucleotides are TGTGCCATCAGTGAGTCCCGGTTAAACACTGAAGCTTTCCTT. It specifies CAISESRLNTEAFL.

As concerns this clonotype: Its ends do not fully match the called genes, so a read error is possible. The V and J genes are TRBV29-1 and TRBJ2-2, with D possibly called TRBD1 or TRBD2 (6 bases each). Germline lookup yields CDR1 SQVTM and CDR2 ANQGSEA. The CDR3 has 13 residues. This CDR3 is CSVNVGGTGEPFF. CDR3 DNA: TGCAGCGTAAACGTGGGGGGCACCGGGGAGCCGTTTTTT.

This clonotype came up many times. This chain links TRBV28 with TRBJ1-6; D gene uncertain. Trimming took off 3 bases at V and 0 bases at J, with 12 bases between the two ends. Germline-derived CDR1 and CDR2 are MDHEN and SYDVKM. The CDR3 covers 17 residues. As DNA, the CDR3 is TGTGCCAGCAGTTTCGAGGGCTGGAGCTCCTATAATTCACCCCTCCACTTT. It is translated as CASSFEGWSSYNSPLHF.

A note on this clonotype: A read error likely explains this, since a far larger clone differs by one base. The V gene is TRBV6-2 or TRBV6-3, the J gene TRBJ2-5; 7 positions agree with TRBD2. Germline CDR1 is MNHEY and CDR2 is SVGEGT. The CDR3 covers 14 residues. V was clipped by 5 bases and J by 1 base; unmatched bases: 4. The CDR3 spells CASSGLVAQETQYF. The CDR3 DNA is TGTGCCAGCAGTGGACTAGTGGCCCAAGAGACCCAGTACTTC.

Note on this clonotype: A much larger clone is a single base away; this may be a read error. Since the CDR3 does not end with the conserved phenylalanine or tryptophan, this likely comes from a read error. The J gene is TRBJ2-7, the V gene TRBV6-4; possibly TRBD1 or TRBD2 for D (5 bases each). The CDR3 is made up of 17 amino acids. V lost 6 bases and J lost 4, with 25 bases in between. Germline V gene sequence: CDR1 MRHNA, CDR2 SNTAGT. In DNA form, the CDR3 reads TGTGCCAGCAGATATAACCACCGGGACCCGAACCGATACGAGCAGTACTCC. Protein product: CASRYNHRDPNRYEQYS.

The table lists this clonotype with a few counts. The chain carries TRBV5-1 and TRBJ1-6, with TRBD1 matching 9 bases. V shed 2 bases, J shed 7 bases, and the junction held 4 bases outside the gene matches. The V gene's germline CDR1 is SGHRS and CDR2 YFSETQ. The CDR3 extends over 15 amino acids. CDR3 nucleotides: TGCGCCAGCAGCTTAGAGGGACAGGGAAATTCACCCCTCCACTTT. This codes for CASSLEGQGNSPLHF.

J is TRBJ1-2 and V is TRBV5-6; D is uncertain. CDR1 and CDR2 (germline): SGHDT, YYEEEE. The CDR3 consists of 13 residues. V dropped 2 bases and J dropped 4 bases, with 9 bases sitting between them. CDR3 in amino acids: CASSLPETYGYTF. For the CDR3, the DNA is TGTGCCAGCAGCTTACCAGAAACCTATGGCTACACCTTC.

The chain couples TRBV6-1 to TRBJ2-3, with D unresolved. The germline V gene has CDR1 MNHNS and CDR2 SASEGT. The length of the CDR3 is 13 residues. Trimming stripped 6 bases from V and 6 bases from J, with 13 bases between. For the CDR3, the DNA is TGTGCCAGCAGCGCGGATGGGGTGGATACGCAGTATTTT. Amino acids: CASSADGVDTQYF.

V usage is TRBV11-3 and J usage is TRBJ2-7; 7 nucleotides line up with TRBD1. The CDR3 length is 14 residues. The germline CDR1 and CDR2 sequences are SGHNT and YENEEA. Unmatched junction bases numbered 4, after V lost 3 bases and J lost 2 bases. CDR3 DNA sequence: TGTGCCAGCAGCTTGAGACAGGGCGCCTACGAGCAGTACTTC. Translating gives CASSLRQGAYEQYF.

The V gene is TRBV12-3 or TRBV12-4, the J gene TRBJ1-1; TRBD1 aligns across 7 bases. CDR3 length: 14 amino acids. V was clipped by 5 bases and J by 1 base; unmatched bases: 4. The CDR3 coding sequence is TGTGCCAGCAGTGGGACAGCCCAGAACACTGAAGCTTTCTTT. It is translated as CASSGTAQNTEAFF.

This clonotype turned up a few times. The genes are TRBV3-1 and TRBJ1-1; 9 nucleotides line up with TRBD1. CDR1 is LGHDT and CDR2 is YNNKEL in the germline V gene (reference sequence). V lost 3 bases to trimming and J lost 5 bases; unmatched junction nucleotides: 10. This CDR3 comprises 16 residues. The CDR3 region has the DNA TGTGCCAGCAGCCATGGGGGGGGACAGGGTAGGACTGAAGCTTTCTTT. Protein: CASSHGGGQGRTEAFF.

The chain carries TRBV6-5 and TRBJ1-4; D call uncertain. The CDR3 is 14 residues long. Germline V gene sequence: CDR1 MNHEY, CDR2 SVGAGI. V gave up 3 bases and J gave up 8 bases, with 13 bases separating them. The CDR3 DNA reads as TGTGCCAGCAGTTATTACAGCGACGGGGAAAAACTGTTTTTT. Protein sequence: CASSYYSDGEKLFF.

This clonotype was recorded many times. DNA of the CDR3: TGTGCCAGCAATCTAGAACCTAATGGGAAACTGTTTTTT. Residues: CASNLEPNGKLFF. The chain has TRBV2 and TRBJ1-4; D call uncertain. Trimming took off 7 bases at V and 11 bases at J, with 17 bases between the two ends. CDR1 is SNHLY, CDR2 FYNNEI, per germline. This CDR3 spans 13 amino acids. Full variable domain (rest looked up from reference TRBV2 and TRBJ1-4): EPEVTQTPSHQVTQMGQEVILRCVPISNHLYFYWYRQILGQKVEFLVSFYNNEISEKSEIFDDQFSVERPDGSNFTLKIRSTKLEDSAMYFCASNLEPNGKLFFGSGTQLSVL.

V gene TRBV12-3 or TRBV12-4 combines with J gene TRBJ2-5; D possibly uses TRBD1 or TRBD2 (7 bases each). This CDR3 has 14 residues. This CDR3 is CASGGSRGGGTQYF. The DNA for the CDR3 is TGTGCGTCAGGGGGTAGCCGTGGGGGGGGGACCCAGTACTTC.

This chain joins TRBV29-1 and TRBJ1-1; D remains unclear. CDR3 length equals 13 residues. Germline V gene data show CDR1 as SQVTM and CDR2 as ANQGSEA. The V end was cut by 7 bases, the J end by 8 bases, with 20 bases between. This chain's CDR3 is CSAAAGNGPEAFF. Written as DNA, the CDR3 is TGCAGCGCCGCCGCGGGGAACGGTCCAGAAGCTTTCTTT.